This is a list of T cell receptor beta chains from one sample in a study of circulating and synovial CD4+ cells in juvenile arthritis. TCRdb keeps only in-frame clones here, not all; method: immunoSEQ multiplex PCR. The data hold 30,000 to 35,000 clones, with roughly 95% observed a single time. The material sequenced was CD4+ T cells from blood. Source of these receptors: a human donor with juvenile idiopathic arthritis. Both conserved end residues are part of each CDR3. The order of the fields is V gene, J gene, clone size, D gene, CDR3 length, CDR3 DNA, CDR3 protein. D genes are given only for firm matches. Size is stated for part of the rows, as once, few or many counts, or as a class when the clone is expanded.

v_gene: TRBV4-3
j_gene: TRBJ2-3
abundance: .
d_gene: .
len: 15
CDR3nt: TGCGCCAGCAGCCACCTACTGCGGGCCGAAGATACGCAGTATTTT
CDR3aa: CASSHLLRAEDTQYF

v_gene: TRBV11-2
j_gene: TRBJ2-7
abundance: .
d_gene: TRBD2
len: 15
CDR3nt: TGTGCCAGCAGCTTAAGTAGCGGGGGCTCCTTCGAGCAGTACTTC
CDR3aa: CASSLSSGGSFEQYF

v_gene: TRBV29-1
j_gene: TRBJ2-3
abundance: once
d_gene: .
len: 12
CDR3nt: TGCAGCGTTACTGCAAGCACAGATACGCAGTATTTT
CDR3aa: CSVTASTDTQYF

v_gene: TRBV18
j_gene: TRBJ2-5
abundance: .
d_gene: TRBD1
len: 14
CDR3nt: TGTGCCAGCTCAATGGGACAGGTTGGAGAGACCCAGTACTTC
CDR3aa: CASSMGQVGETQYF

v_gene: TRBV7-8
j_gene: TRBJ1-1
abundance: .
d_gene: .
len: 15
CDR3nt: TGTGCCAGCAGCCCACGCGAGGAGTCGGGCACTGAAGCTTTCTTT
CDR3aa: CASSPREESGTEAFF

v_gene: TRBV18
j_gene: TRBJ2-2
abundance: .
d_gene: .
len: 14
CDR3nt: TGTGCCAGCTCACCTTCTCCGAGCACCGGGGAGCTGTTTTTT
CDR3aa: CASSPSPSTGELFF

v_gene: TRBV9
j_gene: TRBJ2-3
abundance: .
d_gene: TRBD1
len: 16
CDR3nt: TGTGCCAGCAGCGTAGGGGGGACAGCCAGGTTGGATACGCAGTATTTT
CDR3aa: CASSVGGTARLDTQYF

v_gene: TRBV6-5
j_gene: TRBJ2-1
abundance: .
d_gene: .
len: 15
CDR3nt: TGTGCCAGCAGCTCGGGGGCGGGAGCCCACAATGAGCAGTTCTTC
CDR3aa: CASSSGAGAHNEQFF

v_gene: TRBV5-6
j_gene: TRBJ2-1
abundance: .
d_gene: TRBD1
len: 16
CDR3nt: TGTGCCAGCAGCTTGTCCAGGGACAGGTGGGTTGATGAGCAGTTCTTC
CDR3aa: CASSLSRDRWVDEQFF

v_gene: TRBV9
j_gene: TRBJ2-1
abundance: .
d_gene: TRBD2
len: 16
CDR3nt: TGTGCCAGCAGCGTAGACCCTAGCGGGAGAGGCTATGAGCAGTTCTTC
CDR3aa: CASSVDPSGRGYEQFF

v_gene: TRBV13
j_gene: TRBJ2-5
abundance: .
d_gene: TRBD1
len: 15
CDR3nt: TGTGCCAGCAGCCCCCTCGACAGGGACCAAGAGACCCAGTACTTC
CDR3aa: CASSPLDRDQETQYF

v_gene: TRBV2
j_gene: TRBJ2-3
abundance: .
d_gene: .
len: 14
CDR3nt: TGTGCCAGCAGTGAATCAGGGAGCACAGATACGCAGTATTTT
CDR3aa: CASSESGSTDTQYF